This T cell receptor (beta chain) was obtained from a study of blood T cells in healthy people across ages. The trim removed 4 bases at V and 2 bases at J, leaving 6 bases unmatched. CDR3 length: 15 residues. The germline V gene encodes CDR1 SQVTM and CDR2 ANQGSEA. PCR was performed a second time for about 7 to 11 cycles using a sample-barcoded 5' primer and a J-beta primer mix. Every cDNA was tagged by a template-switch adaptor with 12 random nucleotides. MiXCR, applied by TCRdb to the 5' RACE reads, yields one record per CDR3 protein. The data hold almost 800,000 distinct CDR3 sequences, with about 62% observed a single time. This clonotype was seen a few times. What it binds is unknown. Each donor was a healthy Caucasian individual from Russia, aged 6 to 90. Study conclusions and caveats: When one million T cells were used, diversity estimates were thought to be underestimates. No one knew whether donors had CMV, which possibly confounded expanded clonotype changes.

This chain joins TRBV29-1 and TRBJ2-5, with 11 positions matching TRBD2. The sequence was obtained from a man younger than 40 in good health. The source material was blood. CDR3 in DNA: TGCAGCGTTGGAGGTGGGACTAGCGGACAAGAGACCCAGTACTTC. Its protein product is CSVGGGTSGQETQYF.